This entry lists 27 T cell receptor beta chains sequenced from one sample in a study of blood T cell repertoires in COVID-19. This table comes from immunoSEQ multiplex PCR, and its TCRdb copy is limited to in-frame clones, with some not included. This sample has over 100,000 clones, with about three quarters found just once. The sequenced sample consisted of peripheral blood. The receptor set was obtained from a human donor in a cohort sampled during active or convalescent COVID-19.

This rearrangement joins TRBV5-1 to TRBJ1-2, with 10 bases that match TRBD1. Germline V CDR1 and CDR2: SGHRS, YFSETQ. V was clipped by 3 bases and J by 2 bases; unmatched bases: 1. The CDR3 spans 14 residues. CDR3 sequence (DNA): TGCGCCAGCAGCTGGGGACAGGGGAACTATGGCTACACCTTC. Translated, it gives CASSWGQGNYGYTF.

This chain connects TRBV3-1 (or the pseudogene TRBV3-2) to TRBJ2-7; D gene ambiguous. Trimming took 4 bases from V and 1 from J, leaving 11 bases between them. Germline loops: CDR1 LGHDT, CDR2 YNNKEL (reference sequence). The CDR3 runs 14 residues. The CDR3 DNA sequence: TGTGCCAGCAGCCCGGTACGGGTATCCTACGAGCAGTACTTC. Translation: CASSPVRVSYEQYF.

This clone turned up a few times. Here the CDR3 DNA reads TGTGCCAGCAGTTATGGTCTAATGGAGCAGTTCTTC. It translates to CASSYGLMEQFF. J is TRBJ2-1 and V is TRBV6-2 or TRBV6-3, with no clear D. Trimming removed 3 bases from V and 10 bases from J, with 10 bases in between. CDR1 MNHEY and CDR2 SVGEGT come from the germline V gene. The CDR3 has 12 residues.

This chain links TRBV19 with TRBJ1-1; TRBD1 matches at 11 bases. V gave up 6 bases and J gave up 0 bases; unmatched junction bases: 6. Germline V gene lookup returns CDR1 LNHDA and CDR2 SQIVND (reference sequence). The CDR3 is 16 residues long. DNA for the CDR3: TGTGCCAGTAGAAGGGGACAGGGGGTAATGAACACTGAAGCTTTCTTT. It codes for CASRRGQGVMNTEAFF. The entire variable domain, with the rest obtained from reference TRBV19 and TRBJ1-1, is as follows: DGGITQSPKYLFRKEGQNVTLSCEQNLNHDAMYWYRQDPGQGLRLIYYSQIVNDFQKGDIAEGYSVSREKKESFPLTVTSAQKNPTAFYLCASRRGQGVMNTEAFFGQGTRLTVV.

This rearrangement joins TRBV13 to TRBJ2-7, with 7 bases matching TRBD1. Germline V CDR1 and CDR2: PRHDT, FYEKMQ (reference sequence). The CDR3 is 14 amino acids. Trimming at V came to 4 bases and at J to 3 bases, leaving 6 bases not matched to a gene. CDR3 in DNA: TGTGCCAGCAGCTCCGGGACAGAGGGCTACGAGCAGTACTTC. Translation gives CASSSGTEGYEQYF.

The V and J genes are TRBV9 and TRBJ2-2; 9 bases fit TRBD1. The germline V gene encodes CDR1 SGDLS and CDR2 YYNGEE. This CDR3 is built from 15 residues. V shed 4 bases, J shed 7 bases, and the junction held 8 bases outside the gene matches. CDR3 residues: CASSIANRGLGELFF. Written as DNA, the CDR3 is TGTGCCAGCAGCATAGCTAACAGGGGGCTCGGGGAGCTGTTTTTT.

This sequence joins TRBV5-6 and TRBJ2-1; D may be TRBD2 (6 bases). CDR1 is SGHDT, CDR2 YYEEEE, per germline. With 5 bases removed from V and 6 bases from J, the gap between germline ends came to 18 bases. This CDR3 spans 15 amino acids. In DNA form, the CDR3 reads TGTGCCAGCAGTTTCGGCGGGGACTTAGGCAATGAGCAGTTCTTC. It translates to CASSFGGDLGNEQFF.

The chain uses TRBV7-3 and TRBJ2-1; 8 bases fit TRBD1. Germline loops: CDR1 SGHTA, CDR2 FQGTGA. This CDR3 contains 16 residues. The junction had 8 bases not matched to a gene; V was cut back by 2 bases and J by 5 bases. This chain's CDR3 is CASSLSGGEGDNEQFF. The CDR3, as DNA: TGTGCCAGCAGCTTATCAGGGGGCGAAGGGGACAATGAGCAGTTCTTC.

The chain carries TRBV19 and TRBJ2-1; TRBD2 is a possible D gene (6 bases). The CDR3 length is 17 residues. From germline, CDR1 is LNHDA and CDR2 SQIVND (reference sequence). Trimming took 7 bases from V and 3 from J, leaving 22 bases between them. DNA of the CDR3: TGTGCCAGTAAGAGACTGAGTGGGGGGACGATCTACAATGAGCAGTTCTTC. It encodes CASKRLSGGTIYNEQFF.

As to this clone: Since no conserved phenylalanine or tryptophan closes the CDR3, a read error is the likely cause. The limits of the CDR3 on the DNA are not certain, so only TCRdb's listed CDR3 is given. V gene TRBV1 combines with J gene TRBJ1-2; the DNA was not compared with TRBD1, the D call given in the table. TRBV1 is deemed a pseudogene. The CDR3 is 12 amino acids long, termini counted. The CDR3 protein is CTSSQDSEGASR.

This clone occurred once. The chain joins TRBV6-5 to TRBJ2-7, with 12 nucleotides matching TRBD1. Germline trimming cut 5 bases from V and 6 bases from J; bases unmatched to any gene: 2. CDR1 and CDR2 from the germline V gene are MNHEY and SVGAGI. The length of the CDR3 is 13 residues. In DNA form, the CDR3 reads TGTGCCAGCAGTCGGGACAGGGGGCTCGAGCAGTACTTC. It translates to CASSRDRGLEQYF.

This chain joins TRBV5-1 and TRBJ1-1, with 7 positions matching TRBD1. With V trimmed by 2 bases and J by 1 base, 5 bases remained unmatched. The CDR3 is 15 amino acids. CDR1 and CDR2 (germline): SGHRS, YFSETQ. The CDR3 bases are TGCGCCAGCAGCTTACTGGGACAGCAGAACACTGAAGCTTTCTTT. Its protein product is CASSLLGQQNTEAFF.

Regarding this clone: The junction shows a germline mismatch at one end, possibly a read error. For the CDR3, the DNA is TGTGCCAGCAGCACCGGGACTCCTAAGGTCCGTAGGTTC. Residues: CASSTGTPKVRRF. This chain links TRBV7-9 with TRBJ2-7, with a tentative D call TRBD2 (6 bases). The CDR3 covers 13 residues. CDR1 and CDR2 (germline): SEHNR, FQNEAQ (reference sequence).

CDR3 in DNA: TGCGCCAGCAGCTTGGAGGGACAGGAAGCTTTCTTT. It is translated as CASSLEGQEAFF. The chain joins TRBV5-1 to TRBJ1-1, with 7 bases matching TRBD1. Germline lookup yields CDR1 SGHRS and CDR2 YFSETQ. The CDR3 sequence is 12 residues long. The J segment lost 8 bases and the V segment lost 0 bases, leaving 1 base of the junction unmatched.

This sequence joins TRBV6-2 or TRBV6-3 and TRBJ2-5, with D maybe TRBD1 (6 bases). The CDR3 covers 15 residues. Germline V CDR1 and CDR2: MNHEY, SVGEGT. Between the trimmed V and J ends, which lost 6 bases and 2 bases, there was a span of 16 bases. CDR3 in amino acids: CASSPTGWGQETQYF. CDR3 nucleotides: TGTGCCAGCAGCCCCACAGGGTGGGGTCAAGAGACCCAGTACTTC.

The rearrangement joins TRBV5-8 to TRBJ2-5, with D possibly TRBD2 on 5 matching bases. Germline lookup yields CDR1 SGHTS and CDR2 YDEGEE. The CDR3 contains 16 residues. The ends were cut back, 6 bases at V and 2 bases at J, with 20 bases in the middle. For the CDR3, the DNA is TGTGCCAGCATCGAACCAATCTGGGAGCCACAAGAGACCCAGTACTTC. Protein product: CASIEPIWEPQETQYF.

This sequence joins TRBV5-1 and TRBJ2-2, with a possible D match to TRBD1 (6 bases). Trimming took off 0 bases at V and 0 bases at J, with 12 bases between the two ends. This CDR3 region has 17 residues. Germline CDR1 reads SGHRS; CDR2 reads YFSETQ. The CDR3 bases are TGCGCCAGCAGCTTGGGTCACAGGGACGCGAACACCGGGGAGCTGTTTTTT. Its protein is CASSLGHRDANTGELFF.

V usage is TRBV5-1 and J usage is TRBJ2-3; the D gene is possibly TRBD2 (5 bases). The V end lost 3 bases, the J end lost 6 bases, and 11 bases lay between the germline ends. The V gene's germline CDR1 is SGHRS and CDR2 YFSETQ. This CDR3 spans 13 amino acids. CDR3 nucleotides: TGCGCCAGCAGCTCCGGGATTAGGGATACGCAGTATTTT. This gives the protein CASSSGIRDTQYF.

This clone was seen many times. The chain carries TRBV27 and TRBJ2-7; 8 positions match TRBD2. Germline-derived CDR1 and CDR2 are MNHEY and SMNVEV (reference sequence). J gave up 4 bases and V 5 bases, and 7 bases lay outside the gene matches. The CDR3 totals 14 residues. CDR3 nucleotides: TGTGCCAGCAGTCTCGGACTAGCAGGATACGAGCAGTACTTC. Its protein product is CASSLGLAGYEQYF.

This sequence joins TRBV18 and TRBJ1-6; D ambiguous. Germline V lookup: CDR1 KGHSH, CDR2 LQKENI. The CDR3 spans 14 residues. V was pared by 3 bases and J by 7 bases, with 10 bases between. The CDR3 region has the DNA TGTGCCAGCTCACCGTCGGGGAACAATTCACCCCTCCACTTT. Its translation is CASSPSGNNSPLHF.

This chain uses TRBV7-9 with TRBJ2-4; 7 bases line up with TRBD1. Germline assignment: CDR1 SEHNR and CDR2 FQNEAQ (reference sequence). The CDR3 contains 15 residues. V dropped 7 bases and J dropped 3; count of bases not matched to a gene: 9. The CDR3 bases are TGTGCCAGCACCGAGACAGGGTTGGGCAAAAACATTCAGTACTTC. It translates to CASTETGLGKNIQYF.

This clone showed up just once. This sequence joins TRBV7-2 and TRBJ2-2, with D possibly matching TRBD2 (6 bases). Germline CDR1 SGHTA, CDR2 FQGNSA. Trimming stripped 5 bases from V and 7 bases from J, with 20 bases between. The CDR3 extends over 16 amino acids. The CDR3 coding sequence is TGTGCCAGCAGCCCAGCAATTGGGCCAGCGGGCGGGGAGCTGTTTTTT. Translating gives CASSPAIGPAGGELFF.

The chain is built from TRBV27 and TRBJ1-3; perhaps TRBD1 as D (5 bases). Germline V gene sequence: CDR1 MNHEY, CDR2 SMNVEV (reference sequence). The CDR3 contains 15 residues. V dropped 3 bases and J dropped 2 bases, with 11 bases sitting between them. Written as DNA, the CDR3 is TGTGCCAGCAGTTTGTTTGTGGGGCCTGGAAACACCATATATTTT. This translates into CASSLFVGPGNTIYF.

A few counts support this clone. The chain uses TRBV3-1 (or the pseudogene TRBV3-2) and TRBJ1-5; TRBD1 agrees at 7 bases. CDR1 is LGHDT, CDR2 YNNKEL, per germline (reference sequence). The CDR3 extends over 15 amino acids. The ends lost 5 bases at V and 4 bases at J; junction bases unmatched: 8. The CDR3 DNA reads TGTGCCAGCAGCTTTGGGACAGTGACTAATCAGCCCCAGCATTTT. This translates into CASSFGTVTNQPQHF.

V and J are TRBV19 and TRBJ2-5, with 11 bases identical to TRBD2. Germline values: CDR1 LNHDA, CDR2 SQIVND (reference sequence). The CDR3 runs 15 residues. V was pared by 6 bases and J by 1 base, with 4 bases of the junction left unmatched. This CDR3 is CASRRLAGSQETQYF. The CDR3 nucleotides are TGTGCCAGTAGGAGACTAGCGGGGAGCCAAGAGACCCAGTACTTC.

This clone was seen a handful of times. This chain connects TRBV29-1 to TRBJ2-1, with 7 bases lining up with TRBD1. CDR1 is SQVTM and CDR2 is ANQGSEA in the germline V gene. The CDR3 sequence is 11 residues long. With 7 bases clipped from V and 15 bases from J, the junction kept 12 bases outside the gene matches. CDR3 region: CSGQHDRVRFF. DNA for the CDR3: TGCAGCGGTCAACACGACAGGGTTCGGTTCTTC.

This CDR3 reads CASSLWPGADSNQPQHF. CDR3 DNA: TGTGCCAGCAGTTTATGGCCAGGGGCAGATAGCAATCAGCCCCAGCATTTT. The rearrangement links TRBV28 to TRBJ1-5; TRBD1 might be the D (6 bases). V gave up 0 bases and J gave up 0 bases, with 12 bases separating them. Germline CDR1 is MDHEN and CDR2 is SYDVKM. This CDR3 contains 17 residues.